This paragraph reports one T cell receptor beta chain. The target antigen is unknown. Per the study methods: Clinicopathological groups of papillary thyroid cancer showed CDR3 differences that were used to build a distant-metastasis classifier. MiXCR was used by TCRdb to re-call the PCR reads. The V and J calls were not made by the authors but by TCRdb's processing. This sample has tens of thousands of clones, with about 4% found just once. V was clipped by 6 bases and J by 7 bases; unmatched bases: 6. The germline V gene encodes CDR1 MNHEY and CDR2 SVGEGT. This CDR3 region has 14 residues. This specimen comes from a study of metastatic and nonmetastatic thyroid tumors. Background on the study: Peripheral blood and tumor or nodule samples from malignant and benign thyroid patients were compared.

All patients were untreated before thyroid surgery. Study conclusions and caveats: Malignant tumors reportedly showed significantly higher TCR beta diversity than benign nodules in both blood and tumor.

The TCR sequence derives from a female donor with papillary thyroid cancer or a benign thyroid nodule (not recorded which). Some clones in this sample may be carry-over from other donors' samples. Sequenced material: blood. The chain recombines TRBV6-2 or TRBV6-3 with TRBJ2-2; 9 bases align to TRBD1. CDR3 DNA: TGTGCCAGCAGGTGGACAGGGGAAGTCGGGGAGCTGTTTTTT. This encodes CASRWTGEVGELFF.